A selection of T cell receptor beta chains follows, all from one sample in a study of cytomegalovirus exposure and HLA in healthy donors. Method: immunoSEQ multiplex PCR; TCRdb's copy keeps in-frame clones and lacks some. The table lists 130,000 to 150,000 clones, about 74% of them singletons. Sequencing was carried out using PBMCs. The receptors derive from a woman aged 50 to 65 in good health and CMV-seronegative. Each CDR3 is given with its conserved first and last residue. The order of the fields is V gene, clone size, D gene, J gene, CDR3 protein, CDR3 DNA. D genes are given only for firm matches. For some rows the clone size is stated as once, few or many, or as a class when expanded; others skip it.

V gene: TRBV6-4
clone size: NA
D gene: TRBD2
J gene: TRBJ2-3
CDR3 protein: CATSMAGGTDTQYF
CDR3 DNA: TGTGCCACCTCCATGGCGGGAGGCACAGATACGCAGTATTTT

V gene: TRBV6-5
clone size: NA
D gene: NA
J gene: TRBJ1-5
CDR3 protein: CASSYGRVAQPQHF
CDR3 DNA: TGTGCCAGCAGTTACGGCCGGGTGGCTCAGCCCCAGCATTTT

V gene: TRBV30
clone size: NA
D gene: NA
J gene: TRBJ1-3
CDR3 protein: CAWRLLLSPPQETPGNTIYF
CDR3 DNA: TGTGCCTGGAGACTTTTGTTATCCCCTCCACAGGAAACACCTGGAAACACCATATATTTT

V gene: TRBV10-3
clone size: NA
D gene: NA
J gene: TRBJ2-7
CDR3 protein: CAISDPYEQYF
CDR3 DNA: TGTGCCATCAGTGACCCCTACGAGCAGTACTTC

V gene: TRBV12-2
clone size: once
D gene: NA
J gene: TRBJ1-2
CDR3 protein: CASRLDVREGNYGYTF
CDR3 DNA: TGTGCAAGTCGCTTAGACGTCAGGGAGGGGAACTATGGCTACACCTTC

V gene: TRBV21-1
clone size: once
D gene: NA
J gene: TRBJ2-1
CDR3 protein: CANPLLLAGNEQFF
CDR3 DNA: TGTGCCAACCCCCTTTTGTTGGCGGGTAATGAGCAGTTCTTC

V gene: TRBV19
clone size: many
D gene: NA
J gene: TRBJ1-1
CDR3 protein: CASRQGSQGTEAFF
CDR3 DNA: TGTGCCAGTAGGCAGGGATCCCAGGGGACTGAAGCTTTCTTT

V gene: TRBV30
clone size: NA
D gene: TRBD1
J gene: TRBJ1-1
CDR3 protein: CAWSVGWTGGAGVLMNTEAFF
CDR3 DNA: TGTGCCTGGAGTGTAGGATGGACAGGGGGCGCCGGGGTCTTAATGAACACTGAAGCTTTCTTT

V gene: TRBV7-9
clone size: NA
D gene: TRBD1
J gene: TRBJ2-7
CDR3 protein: CASSPGQGKDYEQYF
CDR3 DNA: TGTGCCAGCAGCCCAGGACAGGGAAAGGACTACGAGCAGTACTTC

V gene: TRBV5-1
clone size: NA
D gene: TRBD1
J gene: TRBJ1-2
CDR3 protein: CASSRGQGESYTF
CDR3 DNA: TGCGCCAGCAGCAGGGGACAGGGGGAGAGCTACACCTTC

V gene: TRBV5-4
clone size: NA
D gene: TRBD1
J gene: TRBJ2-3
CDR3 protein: CASSLARTGATDTQYF
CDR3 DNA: TGTGCCAGCAGCTTGGCCCGGACAGGGGCCACAGATACGCAGTATTTT

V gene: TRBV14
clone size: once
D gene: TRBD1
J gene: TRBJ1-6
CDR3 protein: CASSLITLTGGNSPLHF
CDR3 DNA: TGTGCCAGCAGCCTAATTACGTTGACAGGGGGCAATTCACCCCTCCACTTT

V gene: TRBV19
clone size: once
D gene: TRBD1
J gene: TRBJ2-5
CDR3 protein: CASSNTGEGGETQYF
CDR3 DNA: TGTGCCAGTAGTAACACAGGGGAAGGGGGAGAGACCCAGTACTTC

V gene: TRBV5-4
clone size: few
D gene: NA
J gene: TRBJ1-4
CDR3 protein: CASSLISNEKLFF
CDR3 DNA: TGTGCCAGCAGCTTGATCAGTAATGAAAAACTGTTTTTT

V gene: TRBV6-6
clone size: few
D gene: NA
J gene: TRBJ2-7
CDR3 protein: CASIAVDTSSYEQYF
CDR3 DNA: TGTGCCAGCATCGCCGTTGACACCAGCTCCTACGAGCAGTACTTC

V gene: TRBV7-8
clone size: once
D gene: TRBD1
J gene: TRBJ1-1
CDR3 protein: CASSLQTRDRVSAEAFF
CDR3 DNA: TGTGCCAGCAGCTTGCAAACCCGGGACAGGGTATCGGCTGAAGCTTTCTTT

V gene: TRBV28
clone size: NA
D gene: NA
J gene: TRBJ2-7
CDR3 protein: CASKLPASYEQYF
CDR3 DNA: TGTGCCAGCAAGCTGCCGGCTAGCTACGAGCAGTACTTC

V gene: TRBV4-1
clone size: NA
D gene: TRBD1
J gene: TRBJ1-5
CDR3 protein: CASSQQDREKYQPQHF
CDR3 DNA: TGCGCCAGCAGCCAACAGGACAGGGAAAAATATCAGCCCCAGCATTTT

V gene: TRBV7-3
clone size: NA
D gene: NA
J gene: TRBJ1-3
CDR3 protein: CASSLTGVSGNTIYF
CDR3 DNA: TGTGCCAGCAGCTTAACAGGGGTTTCTGGAAACACCATATATTTT

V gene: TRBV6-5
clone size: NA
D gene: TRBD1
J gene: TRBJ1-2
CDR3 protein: CASRPGQGMYGYTF
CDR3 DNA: TGTGCCAGCAGACCGGGACAGGGGATGTATGGCTACACCTTC

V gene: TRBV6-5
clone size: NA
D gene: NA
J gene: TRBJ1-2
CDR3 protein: CASSRGQSRNYGYTF
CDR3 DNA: TGTGCCAGCAGTCGCGGACAGTCCCGTAACTATGGCTACACCTTC

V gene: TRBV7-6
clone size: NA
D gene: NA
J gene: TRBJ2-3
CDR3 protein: CASSLAGGLDTQYF
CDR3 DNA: TGTGCCAGCAGCTTAGCGGGGGGTTTAGATACGCAGTATTTT

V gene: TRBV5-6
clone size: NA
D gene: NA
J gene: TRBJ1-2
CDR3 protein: CASSLIWAAPHGYTF
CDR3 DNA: TGTGCCAGCAGCTTGATTTGGGCAGCCCCCCATGGCTACACCTTC

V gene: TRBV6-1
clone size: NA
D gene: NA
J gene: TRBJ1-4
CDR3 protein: CASSANPGTNEKLFF
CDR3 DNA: TGTGCCAGCAGTGCCAACCCGGGTACTAATGAAAAACTGTTTTTT

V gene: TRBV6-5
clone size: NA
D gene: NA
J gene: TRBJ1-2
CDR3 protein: CASSYSGTNNYGYTF
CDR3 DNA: TGTGCCAGCAGTTACTCGGGCACAAATAACTATGGCTACACCTTC

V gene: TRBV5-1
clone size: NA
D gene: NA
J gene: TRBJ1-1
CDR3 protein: CASSLASTEVNTEAFF
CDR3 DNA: TGCGCCAGCAGCTTGGCTTCGACGGAGGTGAACACTGAAGCTTTCTTT